Each of the 23 T cell receptor beta chains below was sequenced from the same sample in a study of T cell clonality in common variable immunodeficiency. Clones were sequenced by immunoSEQ multiplex PCR, and TCRdb holds only the in-frame ones, with some missing. Reported are some 28,000 clones, none seen only once; the ten largest carry 10% to 15%. The sequencing sample was made of peripheral blood mononuclear cells. These TCRs come from a person between 18 and 75 years old in good health.

This clone was picked up many times. Read coverage stops 3 residues before the CDR3 terminus; the germline J gene supplies the remainder. V usage is TRBV20-1 and J usage is TRBJ2-7; the match to TRBD1 covers 11 bases. CDR1 is DFQATT, CDR2 SNEGSKA, per germline (reference sequence). V was pared by 0 bases and J by 2 bases, with 3 bases of the junction left unmatched. The CDR3 loop spans 15 amino acids. The CDR3 reads CSARDTGQGAYEQYF. The sequenced part of the CDR3 DNA is TGCAGTGCTAGAGACACGGGACAGGGGGCCTACGAG.

This clone was recorded many times. The CDR3 end is not reached by the read, which stops 3 residues before it; the germline J gene fills it in. This chain links TRBV18 with TRBJ1-5; a possible D gene is TRBD1 (6 bases). V shed 6 bases and J shed 5 bases, with 14 bases lying between them. CDR1 and CDR2 (germline): KGHSH, LQKENI. The CDR3 spans 14 residues. The CDR3 reads CASSNQGFDQPQHF. The DNA read from the CDR3 is TGTGCCAGCTCTAACCAGGGGTTTGATCAGCCC. Together with reference TRBV18 and TRBJ1-5, the CDR3 gives the full variable domain: NAGVMQNPRHLVRRRGQEARLRCSPMKGHSHVYWYRQLPEEGLKFMVYLQKENIIDESGMPKERFSAEFPKEGPSILRIQQVVRGDSAAYFCASSNQGFDQPQHFGDGTRLSIL.

This clone was detected a few times. Read sequence stops 3 residues before the CDR3 end, and the germline J gene provides the missing end. V gene TRBV7-3 combines with J gene TRBJ2-1; D perhaps matches TRBD2 (5 bases). Per the germline V gene, CDR1 is SGHTA and CDR2 is FQGTGA. V was pared by 1 base and J by 3 bases, with 7 bases between. This CDR3 is built from 14 residues. The sequenced CDR3 bases are TGTGCCAGCAGCTTAAACGGGGTCTACAATGAG. Translation gives CASSLNGVYNE. The whole CDR3 sequence reads CASSLNGVYNEQFF.

This clone was picked up many times. The read ends 3 residues shy of where the CDR3 ends; the end is completed using the germline J gene. The chain recombines TRBV20-1 with TRBJ2-7, with 7 nucleotides matching TRBD2. Germline CDR1 reads DFQATT; CDR2 reads SNEGSKA (reference sequence). V lost 3 bases and J lost 3; bases outside the gene matches: 11. The CDR3 sequence is 15 residues long. CDR3 sequence: CSARGGAYPLYEQYF. The DNA read from the CDR3 is TGCAGTGCTAGGGGAGGGGCTTACCCCCTCTACGAG.

This clone was observed at least ten times. The observed sequence ends 3 residues before the CDR3 terminus, with the missing tail filled in from the germline J gene. V usage is TRBV5-1 and J usage is TRBJ2-3; weak D call: TRBD1 (5 bases). V was pared by 0 bases and J by 3 bases, with 8 bases between. Germline CDR1 reads SGHRS; CDR2 reads YFSETQ. The CDR3 is 14 amino acids. Incomplete CDR3 DNA: TGCGCCAGCAGCTTGGTTAGGGGTACAGATACG. Its translation is CASSLVRGTDT. The CDR3 in its entirety is CASSLVRGTDTQYF.

This clone showed up many times. The read comes to an end 3 residues before the CDR3 does, leaving the germline J gene to fill in the end. V usage is TRBV7-3 and J usage is TRBJ2-1; 10 bases align to TRBD1. Germline assignment: CDR1 SGHTA and CDR2 FQGTGA. V lost 0 bases, J lost 8 bases, and 7 bases stayed unmatched. The CDR3 runs to 16 residues. The CDR3 region is CASSLTRDRGRHEQFF. Partial CDR3 DNA: TGTGCCAGCAGCTTAACTCGGGACAGGGGTCGCCATGAG.

This clone has ten or more counts. From the germline J gene comes the end of the CDR3, since the read stops 3 residues before it. The gene calls are TRBV14 and TRBJ1-2; a possible D gene is TRBD1 (5 bases). Germline loops: CDR1 SGHDN, CDR2 FVKESK. Trimming removed 1 base at V and 7 bases at J, with 13 bases between. CDR3 length: 14 residues. The CDR3 region is CASSQGQGFFGYTF. The CDR3 bases that were read are TGTGCCAGCAGCCAAGGGCAGGGATTTTTTGGC.

The table lists this clone with many counts. The CDR3 extends 3 residues past the end of the read, so its final part is completed from the germline J gene. V gene TRBV29-1 combines with J gene TRBJ2-7, with D perhaps matching TRBD2 (7 bases). Germline values: CDR1 SQVTM, CDR2 ANQGSEA. This CDR3 spans 12 amino acids. Trimming stripped 6 bases from V and 6 bases from J, with 15 bases between. CDR3 protein: CSVGGPGGEQYF. The sequenced CDR3 bases are TGCAGCGTCGGGGGGCCCGGAGGCGAG.

This clone has at least ten counts. The missing CDR3 end, 3 residues past where the read stops, is filled in from the germline J gene. The V gene is TRBV7-3, the J gene TRBJ2-1; 7 nucleotides match TRBD1. The junction had 9 bases not matched to a gene; V was cut back by 5 bases and J by 8 bases. CDR1 SGHTA and CDR2 FQGTGA come from the germline V gene. This CDR3 is 14 amino acids long. The CDR3 DNA, read in part, is TGTGCCAGCAGCCCCGACAGGGCGAGTGATGAG. It is translated as CASSPDRASDE. The full CDR3 sequence reads CASSPDRASDEQFF.

In its sample, this clone was seen many times. The CDR3 goes on 3 residues after the read ends, and that part is filled in from the germline J gene. V usage is TRBV19 and J usage is TRBJ2-3; weak D call: TRBD1 (6 bases). The CDR3 covers 13 residues. V gave up 6 bases and J gave up 1 base, with 8 bases separating them. Germline-derived CDR1 and CDR2 are LNHDA and SQIVND (reference sequence). The part of the CDR3 DNA that was read is TGTGCCAGTAGCCGGACAGGCACAGATACG. Its protein is CASSRTGTDT. From start to end, the CDR3 is CASSRTGTDTQYF.

About this clone: Sequencing ends 3 residues short of the CDR3 end; the germline J gene provides the rest. This chain joins TRBV2 and TRBJ1-1; 9 bases agree with TRBD1. The CDR3 loop spans 15 amino acids. Germline assignment: CDR1 SNHLY and CDR2 FYNNEI. V lost 2 bases and J lost 6; bases outside the gene matches: 7. CDR3 loop: CASSEPGQGRPEAFF. Partial CDR3 DNA: TGTGCCAGCAGTGAACCGGGACAGGGCCGGCCTGAA.

This clone showed up many times. The read ends 3 residues before the CDR3 terminus; that terminus is restored from the germline J gene. This chain links TRBV7-3 with TRBJ2-3; weak D call: TRBD1 (6 bases). Germline V CDR1 and CDR2: SGHTA, FQGTGA. V lost 3 bases to trimming and J lost 1 base, with 11 bases between them. The CDR3 is made up of 15 amino acids. The chain's CDR3 is CASSLRGWGTDTQYF. The sequenced CDR3 bases are TGTGCCAGCAGCTTGAGGGGGTGGGGCACAGATACG.

Concerning this clone: Read sequence stops 3 residues before the CDR3 end, and the germline J gene provides the missing end. The chain is built from TRBV7-2 and TRBJ2-5, with a possible D match to TRBD2 (6 bases). The germline V gene encodes CDR1 SGHTA and CDR2 FQGNSA. The V and J ends lost 4 bases and 7 bases respectively, with 13 bases between them. This CDR3 region has 13 residues. Incomplete CDR3 DNA: TGTGCCAGCAGCTCAGAGGGACTCGGGACC. It yields the protein CASSSEGLGT. The CDR3 reads in full as CASSSEGLGTQYF.

The sequenced part of the CDR3 DNA is TGTGCCAGCAGCTTAGCCGAAAGGGGTAAAGAGACC. Protein sequence: CASSLAERGKET. The CDR3 in its entirety is CASSLAERGKETQYF. The rearrangement uses TRBV7-2 and TRBJ2-5; a possible D gene is TRBD1 (5 bases). The read terminates 3 residues before the CDR3 end, so the remaining end is supplied by the germline J gene. Trimming cost V 0 bases and J 3 bases, with 11 bases left between them. Germline CDR1 SGHTA, CDR2 FQGNSA. CDR3 length equals 15 residues.

Here the CDR3 reads CASSYSEGYGYTF. CDR3 DNA, as far as it was read: TGTGCCAGCAGTTACTCCGAGGGCTATGGC. V is TRBV6-2 or TRBV6-3 and J is TRBJ1-2; D is unclear. With the read ending 3 residues before the CDR3 end, the germline J gene is used to fill in that end. V was clipped by 0 bases and J by 4 bases, with 6 bases between them. Germline-derived CDR1 and CDR2 are MNHEY and SVGEGT. The CDR3 runs 13 residues.

The sample holds many counts of this clone. Read data end 3 residues before the CDR3 end; the end is taken from the germline J gene. The chain couples TRBV6-4 to TRBJ2-1, with 7 bases that match TRBD1. V gave up 1 base and J gave up 5 bases; unmatched junction bases: 8. The CDR3 has 16 residues. From germline, CDR1 is MRHNA and CDR2 SNTAGT. The CDR3 protein is CASSDLQGRHHNEQFF. The DNA read from the CDR3 is TGTGCCAGCAGTGACTTACAGGGGCGCCACCACAATGAG.

The sample holds many counts of this clone. The read finishes 3 residues shy of the CDR3 end, and the germline J gene is used to complete it. This rearrangement joins TRBV10-3 to TRBJ1-1, with 7 bases lining up with TRBD1. The CDR3 is made up of 15 amino acids. Losses at the gene ends were 4 bases for V and 0 bases for J; bases not matched to a gene: 5. Germline CDR1 is ENHRY and CDR2 is SYGVKD. The CDR3 DNA, read in part, is TGTGCCATCAGTGTAAACAGGGGTATGAACACTGAA. It codes for CAISVNRGMNTE. The entire CDR3 protein reads CAISVNRGMNTEAFF.

Ten or more counts support this clone. The sequenced fragment ends 3 residues before the CDR3 boundary, so the rest is inferred from the germline J gene. V is TRBV13 and J is TRBJ2-3; tentative D call: TRBD1 (7 bases). The CDR3 loop spans 16 amino acids. Germline loops: CDR1 PRHDT, CDR2 FYEKMQ (reference sequence). Trimming left V 1 base short and J 3 bases short, with 14 bases between. The CDR3 DNA, read in part, is TGTGCCAGCAGCTTAGACCAGGGGGGCTTTACAGATACG. It yields the protein CASSLDQGGFTDT. The CDR3 reads in full as CASSLDQGGFTDTQYF.

This clone was seen ten or more times. The read ends 3 residues before the CDR3 terminus; that terminus is restored from the germline J gene. The chain uses TRBV30 and TRBJ2-3, with 7 bases that match TRBD2. CDR3 length: 15 residues. Per the germline V gene, CDR1 is GTSNPN and CDR2 is SVGIG (reference sequence). V shed 4 bases and J 1 base; nucleotides not matched to a gene: 8. The DNA read from the CDR3 is TGTGCCTGGAATTTGGGAAGCGGGGGCACAGATACG. Protein product: CAWNLGSGGTDT. The whole CDR3 is CAWNLGSGGTDTQYF.

In this sample, this clone turned up a few times. The CDR3 end is not reached by the read, which stops 3 residues before it; the germline J gene fills it in. This rearrangement joins TRBV7-9 to TRBJ1-2, with a tentative D call TRBD1 (6 bases). In germline, CDR1 is SEHNR, CDR2 FQNEAQ (reference sequence). V shed 5 bases and J shed 5 bases, with 18 bases lying between them. This CDR3 region has 15 residues. CDR3 loop: CASSLLLDSQYGYTF. Incomplete CDR3 DNA: TGTGCCAGCAGCCTATTGCTGGACAGCCAGTATGGC.

This clone showed up many times. The CDR3 is cut off 3 residues early in the read; its end comes from the germline J gene. The gene calls are TRBV20-1 and TRBJ1-2; weak D call: TRBD1 (5 bases). The CDR3 contains 12 residues. Germline V CDR1 and CDR2: DFQATT, SNEGSKA (reference sequence). Trimming stripped 7 bases from V and 3 bases from J, with 12 bases between. CDR3 DNA, as far as it was read: TGCAGTGGAGGCAGGGCGGACTATGGC. It yields the protein CSGGRADYG. The entire CDR3 reads CSGGRADYGYTF.

This clone was detected ten times or more. The CDR3: CASSDSGSGGTGELFF. The sequenced CDR3 bases are TGTGCCAGCAGTGACTCGGGTAGCGGTGGCACCGGGGAG. V usage is TRBV6-4 and J usage is TRBJ2-2; TRBD2 is a possible D gene (6 bases). The DNA ends 3 residues before the CDR3 does, and the rest of the CDR3 is filled in from the germline J gene. The germline V and J ends were trimmed by 0 bases and 4 bases, with 12 bases remaining between them. There are 16 residues in the CDR3. CDR1 is MRHNA, CDR2 SNTAGT, per germline.

This clone appeared a few times. The sequence runs out 3 residues before the end of the CDR3; the remainder is reconstructed from the germline J gene. V usage is TRBV2 and J usage is TRBJ1-5; D call uncertain. Germline CDR1 is SNHLY and CDR2 is FYNNEI. V was clipped by 2 bases and J by 0 bases, with 8 bases between them. This CDR3 is 15 amino acids long. Partial CDR3 DNA: TGTGCCAGCAGTGAATTAGAGATTAGCAATCAGCCC. This translates into CASSELEISNQP. From start to end, the CDR3 is CASSELEISNQPQHF.